These T cell receptor beta chains were read from a single sample in a study of blood T cell repertoires in COVID-19. The data were produced by immunoSEQ multiplex PCR, yet TCRdb's version contains in-frame clones alone and is incomplete. This table holds some 76,000 clones, about 89% found once. The sequenced sample was peripheral blood. These receptors came from a man in his 60s with acute or convalescent COVID-19. Both conserved end residues are part of each CDR3. The D gene is left open where the match is weak. Where a row states a size, it is once, few, many or the class of an expanded clone; other rows omit it.

J: TRBJ2-7
size: NA
V: TRBV27
length: 15
D: NA
CDR3: CAQHAPRGSGYEQYF
DNA: TGTGCTCAGCATGCCCCCCGCGGGTCCGGGTACGAGCAGTACTTC

J: TRBJ1-4
size: NA
V: TRBV29-1
length: 13
D: NA
CDR3: CSVAFGDNEKLFF
DNA: TGCAGCGTTGCGTTCGGGGATAATGAAAAACTGTTTTTT

J: TRBJ2-7
size: NA
V: TRBV7-9
length: 17
D: TRBD1
CDR3: CASSSYGGQGYHYEQYF
DNA: TGTGCCAGCAGCTCTTACGGGGGACAGGGATACCACTACGAGCAGTACTTC

J: TRBJ2-1
size: NA
V: TRBV12-5
length: 15
D: NA
CDR3: CASGLLGAPGNEQFF
DNA: TGTGCTAGTGGTTTATTAGGGGCCCCTGGCAATGAGCAGTTCTTC

J: TRBJ2-2
size: NA
V: TRBV19
length: 19
D: TRBD1
CDR3: CASRRPAGQGAMRTGELFF
DNA: TGTGCCAGTAGACGACCGGCAGGGCAGGGGGCTATGAGAACCGGGGAGCTGTTTTTT

J: TRBJ2-3
size: NA
V: TRBV6-5
length: 13
D: NA
CDR3: CASRPGSTDTQYF
DNA: TGTGCCAGCAGACCCGGTAGCACAGATACGCAGTATTTT

J: TRBJ1-4
size: once
V: TRBV7-3
length: 19
D: NA
CDR3: CASSRPPPPGLATNEKLFF
DNA: TGTGCCAGCAGCAGACCCCCCCCGCCCGGGTTGGCAACTAATGAAAAACTGTTTTTT

J: TRBJ1-3
size: NA
V: TRBV12-3/TRBV12-4
length: 13
D: NA
CDR3: CASRSGIGNTIYF
DNA: TGTGCCAGCAGGTCAGGGATCGGAAACACCATATATTTT

J: TRBJ2-2
size: NA
V: TRBV3-1/TRBV3-2
length: 13
D: NA
CDR3: CASTPRNTGELFF
DNA: TGTGCCAGCACCCCTAGGAACACCGGGGAGCTGTTTTTT

J: TRBJ1-2
size: once
V: TRBV2
length: 13
D: NA
CDR3: CASSVLTVGGYTF
DNA: TGTGCCAGCAGTGTCCTCACTGTCGGTGGCTACACCTTC

J: TRBJ1-1
size: NA
V: TRBV5-1
length: 14
D: NA
CDR3: CASSFGGANTEAFF
DNA: TGCGCCAGCAGCTTTGGAGGAGCGAACACTGAAGCTTTCTTT

J: TRBJ2-3
size: NA
V: TRBV15
length: 12
D: NA
CDR3: CATSLDGDTQYF
DNA: TGTGCCACCAGCCTAGATGGAGATACGCAGTATTTT

J: TRBJ2-2
size: NA
V: TRBV5-1
length: 13
D: NA
CDR3: CASSLAATGELFF
DNA: TGCGCCAGCAGCTTAGCGGCCACCGGGGAGCTGTTTTTT

J: TRBJ1-1
size: NA
V: TRBV6-6
length: 12
D: NA
CDR3: CASSLRETEAFF
DNA: TGTGCCAGCAGCCTCAGGGAAACTGAAGCTTTCTTT

J: TRBJ2-4
size: NA
V: TRBV5-4
length: 16
D: NA
CDR3: CASSLAGGGNKNIQYF
DNA: TGTGCCAGCAGCTTGGCGGGGGGCGGAAACAAAAACATTCAGTACTTC

J: TRBJ2-1
size: NA
V: TRBV10-2
length: 14
D: TRBD2
CDR3: CASRVAGTYNEQFF
DNA: TGCGCCAGCAGGGTAGCGGGTACCTACAATGAGCAGTTCTTC

J: TRBJ2-5
size: NA
V: TRBV12-5
length: 13
D: NA
CDR3: CASGSRGGETQYF
DNA: TGTGCTAGTGGTTCCAGGGGTGGCGAGACCCAGTACTTC

J: TRBJ2-3
size: once
V: TRBV9
length: 12
D: TRBD1
CDR3: CASSERQGTQYF
DNA: TGTGCCAGCAGCGAGCGACAGGGTACGCAGTATTTT

J: TRBJ2-7
size: NA
V: TRBV23-1
length: 17
D: TRBD2
CDR3: CASSPRLAGLDSYEQYF
DNA: TGCGCCAGCAGTCCCAGACTAGCGGGATTAGACTCCTACGAGCAGTACTTC

J: TRBJ1-2
size: NA
V: TRBV6-5
length: 15
D: TRBD1
CDR3: CASSNFLRTGSGYTF
DNA: TGTGCCAGCAGCAATTTCTTAAGGACAGGGTCTGGCTACACCTTC

J: TRBJ1-4
size: NA
V: TRBV28
length: 15
D: NA
CDR3: CASGSSQGGNEKLFF
DNA: TGTGCCAGCGGCTCATCTCAGGGAGGAAATGAAAAACTGTTTTTT

J: TRBJ1-5
size: NA
V: TRBV7-6
length: 14
D: NA
CDR3: CASSLDQGNQPQHF
DNA: TGTGCCAGCAGTCTCGATCAGGGAAATCAGCCCCAGCATTTT

J: TRBJ2-6
size: few
V: TRBV5-1
length: 18
D: NA
CDR3: CASSLDGGGVGGANVLTF
DNA: TGCGCCAGCAGCTTGGACGGAGGGGGCGTCGGTGGGGCCAACGTCCTGACTTTC

J: TRBJ1-1
size: NA
V: TRBV18
length: 15
D: NA
CDR3: CASSPHPDSYTEAFF
DNA: TGTGCCAGCTCACCCCATCCGGACAGCTACACTGAAGCTTTCTTT

J: TRBJ2-7
size: NA
V: TRBV18
length: 13
D: NA
CDR3: CASSPSGVNEQYF
DNA: TGTGCCAGCTCACCATCCGGGGTGAACGAGCAGTACTTC

J: TRBJ1-6
size: NA
V: TRBV7-3
length: 15
D: TRBD1
CDR3: CASSVTGTNNSPLHF
DNA: TGTGCCAGCAGCGTGACAGGGACCAATAATTCACCCCTCCACTTT

J: TRBJ1-2
size: NA
V: TRBV5-1
length: 16
D: TRBD1
CDR3: CASSLGQGASPPGYTF
DNA: TGCGCCAGCAGCTTGGGGCAGGGGGCAAGTCCCCCTGGCTACACCTTC

J: TRBJ1-2
size: NA
V: TRBV5-1
length: 13
D: NA
CDR3: CASSLGTHYGYTF
DNA: TGCGCCAGCAGCTTGGGGACACACTATGGCTACACCTTC

J: TRBJ2-4
size: NA
V: TRBV18
length: 20
D: TRBD2
CDR3: CASSLHGLLAGGVNKNIQYF
DNA: TGTGCCAGCTCACTCCACGGTCTGCTAGCGGGAGGAGTAAACAAAAACATTCAGTACTTC

J: TRBJ1-3
size: once
V: TRBV19
length: 12
D: TRBD1
CDR3: CAAGQGIGTIYF
DNA: TGTGCCGCTGGACAGGGGATTGGCACCATATATTTT

J: TRBJ1-1
size: NA
V: TRBV6-5
length: 14
D: TRBD1
CDR3: CASSSTGGNAEAFF
DNA: TGTGCCAGCAGTTCGACAGGGGGTAACGCTGAAGCTTTCTTT

J: TRBJ2-1
size: NA
V: TRBV4-1
length: 13
D: NA
CDR3: CASSLNSYNEQFF
DNA: TGCGCCAGCAGCCTCAACAGCTACAATGAGCAGTTCTTC

J: TRBJ1-6
size: few
V: TRBV28
length: 15
D: NA
CDR3: CASNTFGQNNSPLHF
DNA: TGTGCCAGCAACACGTTCGGACAAAATAATTCACCCCTCCACTTT

J: TRBJ2-3
size: few
V: TRBV9
length: 14
D: NA
CDR3: CASSVQGLTDTQYF
DNA: TGTGCCAGCAGCGTACAGGGGCTCACAGATACGCAGTATTTT

J: TRBJ1-6
size: NA
V: TRBV10-3
length: 15
D: NA
CDR3: CAISEGGDYNSPLHF
DNA: TGTGCCATCAGTGAAGGGGGGGACTATAATTCACCCCTCCACTTT

J: TRBJ1-1
size: NA
V: TRBV9
length: 15
D: TRBD1
CDR3: CASSPTGQPSTEAFF
DNA: TGTGCCAGCAGCCCCACGGGACAGCCCAGCACTGAAGCTTTCTTT

J: TRBJ2-1
size: NA
V: TRBV5-1
length: 20
D: TRBD2
CDR3: CASSSTGLAGSVRSYNEQFF
DNA: TGCGCCAGCAGCTCGACGGGACTAGCGGGTTCAGTAAGGTCCTACAATGAGCAGTTCTTC

J: TRBJ1-1
size: NA
V: TRBV7-3
length: 14
D: NA
CDR3: CASSQNGKNTEAFF
DNA: TGTGCCAGCAGCCAAAACGGGAAGAACACTGAAGCTTTCTTT

J: TRBJ2-1
size: NA
V: TRBV19
length: 15
D: NA
CDR3: CASSISGAGLYEQFF
DNA: TGTGCCAGTAGTATATCTGGGGCTGGGTTGTATGAGCAGTTCTTC

J: TRBJ1-5
size: few
V: TRBV11-2
length: 14
D: NA
CDR3: CASSQGIGNQPQHF
DNA: TGTGCCAGCAGCCAGGGGATTGGCAATCAGCCCCAGCATTTT

J: TRBJ2-2
size: NA
V: TRBV30
length: 16
D: TRBD2
CDR3: CAWMGLAGTIAGELFF
DNA: TGTGCCTGGATGGGACTAGCGGGAACGATCGCCGGGGAGCTATTTTTT

J: TRBJ1-1
size: NA
V: TRBV29-1
length: 13
D: NA
CDR3: CSVQTVVSTEAFF
DNA: TGCAGCGTTCAGACAGTAGTGAGCACTGAAGCTTTCTTT

J: TRBJ1-1
size: NA
V: TRBV19
length: 15
D: TRBD1
CDR3: CASNSIGGGLTEAFF
DNA: TGTGCCAGTAACTCCATCGGAGGGGGCTTGACTGAAGCTTTCTTT

J: TRBJ1-3
size: NA
V: TRBV4-2
length: 16
D: TRBD1
CDR3: CASSQADRDSGNTIYF
DNA: TGTGCCAGCAGCCAAGCGGACAGGGACTCTGGAAACACCATATATTTT

J: TRBJ2-1
size: NA
V: TRBV2
length: 14
D: TRBD1
CDR3: CASRPGQSTDEQFF
DNA: TGTGCCAGCAGACCGGGACAGAGCACGGATGAGCAGTTCTTC

J: TRBJ2-2
size: NA
V: TRBV5-1
length: 16
D: TRBD2
CDR3: CASSPLRAGVSGELFF
DNA: TGCGCCAGCAGCCCGCTTCGAGCGGGAGTATCCGGGGAGCTGTTTTTT

J: TRBJ2-1
size: NA
V: TRBV29-1
length: 16
D: TRBD2
CDR3: CSVDLRLAGLGYEQFF
DNA: TGCAGCGTTGACCTGAGACTAGCGGGATTGGGCTATGAGCAGTTCTTC

J: TRBJ1-2
size: NA
V: TRBV4-1
length: 14
D: NA
CDR3: CASSQDRANYGYTF
DNA: TGCGCCAGCAGCCAAGACAGGGCTAACTATGGCTACACCTTC

J: TRBJ2-6
size: NA
V: TRBV6-5
length: 15
D: NA
CDR3: CASSLRNSGANVLTF
DNA: TGTGCCAGCAGCCTAAGAAACTCTGGGGCCAACGTCCTGACTTTC

J: TRBJ2-2
size: NA
V: TRBV3-1/TRBV3-2
length: 12
D: NA
CDR3: CASSQVGGELFF
DNA: TGTGCCAGCAGCCAAGTCGGCGGGGAGCTGTTTTTT